A selection of T cell receptor beta chains follows, all from one sample in a study of blood T cells in healthy people across ages. MiXCR, run by TCRdb on the 5' RACE reads, gives a single entry per CDR3 protein. The data contain roughly 800,000 distinct CDR3 sequences, roughly 60% of them singletons. Sequenced input: blood. The receptors come from a man aged 30 to 45 in good health. CDR3s include the opening cysteine and the closing phenylalanine or tryptophan. The D gene is left open where the match is weak. The listing skips clone size in some rows; elsewhere it reads once, few, many or a size class.

cdr3_aa: CASSADRGLGQPQHF
cdr3_nt: TGTGCCAGCAGTGCAGACAGGGGGCTGGGTCAGCCCCAGCATTTT
j_call: TRBJ1-5
v_call: TRBV27
d_call: TRBD1
clone_size: few

cdr3_aa: CASSQDGTGTDTQYF
cdr3_nt: TGCGCCAGCAGCCAAGATGGGACAGGGACAGATACGCAGTATTTT
j_call: TRBJ2-3
v_call: TRBV4-3
d_call: TRBD1
clone_size: -

cdr3_aa: CASSSGGQRTDTQYF
cdr3_nt: TGTGCCAGCAGTTCTGGGGGACAGCGCACAGATACGCAGTATTTT
j_call: TRBJ2-3
v_call: TRBV27
d_call: TRBD1
clone_size: -

cdr3_aa: CATSRDWGAKETQYF
cdr3_nt: TGTGCCACCAGCAGAGATTGGGGGGCCAAGGAGACCCAGTACTTC
j_call: TRBJ2-5
v_call: TRBV15
d_call: -
clone_size: few

cdr3_aa: CSLGLGGETQYF
cdr3_nt: TGCAGCTTAGGACTAGGGGGAGAGACCCAGTACTTC
j_call: TRBJ2-5
v_call: TRBV29-1
d_call: -
clone_size: few

cdr3_aa: CATSRANLGNLGDTQYF
cdr3_nt: TGTGCCACCAGCAGAGCAAATCTCGGGAATCTTGGAGATACGCAGTATTTT
j_call: TRBJ2-3
v_call: TRBV15
d_call: -
clone_size: -

cdr3_aa: CASSLLGGGPKDTQYF
cdr3_nt: TGTGCCAGCAGCTTATTGGGCGGGGGGCCCAAAGATACGCAGTATTTT
j_call: TRBJ2-3
v_call: TRBV7-9
d_call: TRBD2
clone_size: few

cdr3_aa: CASSEAYGRGELFF
cdr3_nt: TGTGCCAGCAGTGAAGCATACGGCCGGGGGGAGCTGTTTTTT
j_call: TRBJ2-2
v_call: TRBV2
d_call: -
clone_size: -

cdr3_aa: CASSPTHRDNGQFF
cdr3_nt: TGCGCCAGCAGCCCAACTCATCGCGACAATGGGCAGTTCTTC
j_call: TRBJ2-1
v_call: TRBV4-1
d_call: -
clone_size: -

cdr3_aa: CASSQDDRDLNEQFF
cdr3_nt: TGTGCCAGCAGTCAGGACGATAGGGATCTCAATGAGCAGTTCTTC
j_call: TRBJ2-1
v_call: TRBV6-2/TRBV6-3
d_call: -
clone_size: -

cdr3_aa: CAIDEDRGRSEQYF
cdr3_nt: TGTGCCATTGACGAGGACAGGGGGCGTAGTGAGCAGTACTTC
j_call: TRBJ2-7
v_call: TRBV10-3
d_call: TRBD1
clone_size: -

cdr3_aa: CSVEGDRSTDTQYF
cdr3_nt: TGCAGCGTTGAGGGGGACAGGTCAACAGATACGCAGTATTTT
j_call: TRBJ2-3
v_call: TRBV29-1
d_call: TRBD1
clone_size: -

cdr3_aa: CASSRDVGGSYEQYF
cdr3_nt: TGTGCCAGCAGCCGAGACGTGGGGGGGTCCTACGAGCAGTACTTC
j_call: TRBJ2-7
v_call: TRBV14
d_call: TRBD2
clone_size: -

cdr3_aa: CAWGTGQGRGYTF
cdr3_nt: TGTGCCTGGGGCACGGGACAGGGGAGAGGCTACACCTTC
j_call: TRBJ1-2
v_call: TRBV30
d_call: TRBD1
clone_size: few

cdr3_aa: CASSSAGGRRDTQYF
cdr3_nt: TGTGCCAGCAGTAGCGCGGGAGGGCGTAGGGATACGCAGTATTTT
j_call: TRBJ2-3
v_call: TRBV27
d_call: TRBD2
clone_size: -

cdr3_aa: CASSQELAGGEVQETQYF
cdr3_nt: TGTGCCAGCAGCCAAGAACTAGCGGGAGGGGAGGTGCAAGAGACCCAGTACTTC
j_call: TRBJ2-5
v_call: TRBV4-2
d_call: TRBD2
clone_size: -

cdr3_aa: CSVESASAQETQYF
cdr3_nt: TGCAGCGTTGAAAGCGCTAGCGCTCAAGAGACCCAGTACTTC
j_call: TRBJ2-5
v_call: TRBV29-1
d_call: -
clone_size: few

cdr3_aa: CASSLSGGTPIQYF
cdr3_nt: TGTGCCAGCAGTTTAAGTGGGGGGACCCCTATTCAGTACTTC
j_call: TRBJ2-4
v_call: TRBV27
d_call: -
clone_size: few

cdr3_aa: CASSLADQPQHF
cdr3_nt: TGTGCCAGCAGCTTAGCGGATCAGCCCCAGCATTTT
j_call: TRBJ1-5
v_call: TRBV7-6
d_call: -
clone_size: -

cdr3_aa: CASSYEGREQYF
cdr3_nt: TGTGCCAGCAGTTACGAGGGGCGAGAGCAGTACTTC
j_call: TRBJ2-4
v_call: TRBV6-2/TRBV6-3
d_call: -
clone_size: -

cdr3_aa: CASSGTPGGNYGYTF
cdr3_nt: TGTGCCAGCAGTGGGACCCCGGGAGGAAACTATGGCTACACCTTC
j_call: TRBJ1-2
v_call: TRBV6-1
d_call: -
clone_size: -

cdr3_aa: CSGRSPAKNIQYF
cdr3_nt: TGCAGCGGACGGAGTCCAGCCAAAAACATTCAGTACTTC
j_call: TRBJ2-4
v_call: TRBV29-1
d_call: -
clone_size: few

cdr3_aa: CASIGVSLGNEQYF
cdr3_nt: TGTGCCAGCATTGGGGTATCCCTGGGCAATGAGCAGTACTTC
j_call: TRBJ2-5
v_call: TRBV6-1
d_call: -
clone_size: -

cdr3_aa: CSARLAEGNEQFF
cdr3_nt: TGCAGCGCCAGACTAGCGGAGGGGAATGAGCAGTTCTTC
j_call: TRBJ2-1
v_call: TRBV29-1
d_call: TRBD2
clone_size: -

cdr3_aa: CSATSRRGPSYEQYF
cdr3_nt: TGCAGTGCTACGTCCAGAAGGGGGCCCTCCTACGAGCAGTACTTC
j_call: TRBJ2-7
v_call: TRBV20-1
d_call: TRBD1
clone_size: -

cdr3_aa: CSAPGGANTEAFF
cdr3_nt: TGCAGTGCCCCAGGGGGGGCGAACACTGAAGCTTTCTTT
j_call: TRBJ1-1
v_call: TRBV20-1
d_call: TRBD1
clone_size: few

cdr3_aa: CASSLDLLAEAFF
cdr3_nt: TGTGCCAGCAGCTTAGACTTGCTGGCTGAAGCTTTCTTT
j_call: TRBJ1-1
v_call: TRBV11-2
d_call: -
clone_size: -

cdr3_aa: CASSADQVTLGGYTF
cdr3_nt: TGTGCCAGCAGTGCGGACCAGGTAACCCTTGGTGGCTACACCTTC
j_call: TRBJ1-2
v_call: TRBV28
d_call: -
clone_size: -

cdr3_aa: CSAGATYGQYF
cdr3_nt: TGCAGCGCGGGGGCGACCTACGGGCAGTACTTC
j_call: TRBJ2-7
v_call: TRBV29-1
d_call: -
clone_size: -

cdr3_aa: CASVLSGSHLYEQYF
cdr3_nt: TGTGCCAGCGTTTTATCGGGGAGTCACCTTTACGAGCAGTACTTC
j_call: TRBJ2-7
v_call: TRBV6-1
d_call: -
clone_size: -

cdr3_aa: CASSQPGLAGGRTGELFF
cdr3_nt: TGTGCCAGCAGCCAGCCGGGACTAGCGGGAGGGCGAACCGGGGAGCTGTTTTTT
j_call: TRBJ2-2
v_call: TRBV4-2
d_call: TRBD2
clone_size: -

cdr3_aa: CASSQLWYEQFF
cdr3_nt: TGTGCCAGCAGCCAATTATGGTATGAGCAGTTCTTC
j_call: TRBJ2-1
v_call: TRBV14
d_call: -
clone_size: few

cdr3_aa: CATSREGDRESTEQYF
cdr3_nt: TGTGCCACCAGCAGAGAGGGAGACAGGGAATCAACAGAGCAGTACTTC
j_call: TRBJ2-7
v_call: TRBV15
d_call: TRBD1
clone_size: -

cdr3_aa: CAIRRTGETNEKLFF
cdr3_nt: TGTGCCATCAGGCGTACAGGGGAAACTAATGAAAAACTGTTTTTT
j_call: TRBJ1-4
v_call: TRBV10-3
d_call: TRBD1
clone_size: -

cdr3_aa: CASSPPGADTEAFF
cdr3_nt: TGTGCCAGCAGTCCACCGGGGGCGGACACTGAAGCTTTCTTT
j_call: TRBJ1-1
v_call: TRBV6-1
d_call: -
clone_size: -

cdr3_aa: CASRTLTGEHRPQHF
cdr3_nt: TGTGCCAGCAGGACCCTGACAGGGGAACATCGGCCCCAGCATTTT
j_call: TRBJ1-5
v_call: TRBV6-2/TRBV6-3
d_call: TRBD1
clone_size: once

cdr3_aa: CSARDPRRGNTGELFF
cdr3_nt: TGCAGTGCTAGAGATCCAAGACGGGGAAACACCGGGGAGCTGTTTTTT
j_call: TRBJ2-2
v_call: TRBV20-1
d_call: -
clone_size: -

cdr3_aa: CASSEWANSVTQYF
cdr3_nt: TGTGCCAGCAGTGAATGGGCCAATTCCGTTACGCAGTATTTT
j_call: TRBJ2-3
v_call: TRBV2
d_call: -
clone_size: -

cdr3_aa: CASSPRAGGSETQYF
cdr3_nt: TGTGCCAGCTCACCAAGGGCAGGGGGCTCGGAGACCCAGTACTTC
j_call: TRBJ2-5
v_call: TRBV18
d_call: TRBD1
clone_size: -

cdr3_aa: CASSYPGGDGNQPQHF
cdr3_nt: TGTGCCAGCAGTTACCCCGGGGGGGACGGCAATCAGCCCCAGCATTTT
j_call: TRBJ1-5
v_call: TRBV6-2/TRBV6-3
d_call: -
clone_size: -

cdr3_aa: CASSLDSGFTDTQYF
cdr3_nt: TGTGCCAGCAGCTTGGATTCAGGGTTCACAGATACGCAGTATTTT
j_call: TRBJ2-3
v_call: TRBV5-6
d_call: -
clone_size: many

cdr3_aa: CSAPTILLAGSYNEQFF
cdr3_nt: TGCAGTGCACCCACTATCTTACTAGCGGGCTCCTACAATGAGCAGTTCTTC
j_call: TRBJ2-1
v_call: TRBV20-1
d_call: TRBD2
clone_size: -

cdr3_aa: CSARGGTRNSYEQYF
cdr3_nt: TGCAGTGCTAGAGGGGGGACTCGCAATTCCTACGAGCAGTACTTC
j_call: TRBJ2-7
v_call: TRBV20-1
d_call: -
clone_size: few

cdr3_aa: CASSHSGAGAHNEQFF
cdr3_nt: TGTGCCAGCAGCCATTCTGGAGCGGGTGCACACAATGAGCAGTTCTTC
j_call: TRBJ2-1
v_call: TRBV3-1
d_call: -
clone_size: -

cdr3_aa: CASSPFYTDTQYF
cdr3_nt: TGTGCCAGCAGCCCGTTCTACACAGATACGCAGTATTTT
j_call: TRBJ2-3
v_call: TRBV5-4
d_call: -
clone_size: few

cdr3_aa: CASSSEGQGAYEQYF
cdr3_nt: TGCGCCAGCAGCTCGGAGGGACAGGGGGCCTACGAGCAGTACTTC
j_call: TRBJ2-7
v_call: TRBV5-1
d_call: TRBD1
clone_size: few

cdr3_aa: CASSPGTGAPFAQYF
cdr3_nt: TGTGCCAGCAGTCCCGGGACAGGGGCTCCTTTTGCCCAGTACTTC
j_call: TRBJ2-5
v_call: TRBV7-9
d_call: TRBD1
clone_size: -

cdr3_aa: CASSRGQGLQYF
cdr3_nt: TGTGCCAGCAGCCGCGGACAGGGGCTCCAGTACTTC
j_call: TRBJ2-7
v_call: TRBV7-8
d_call: TRBD1
clone_size: -

cdr3_aa: CAWSWKPGGTDTQYF
cdr3_nt: TGTGCCTGGAGTTGGAAACCGGGGGGTACAGATACGCAGTATTTT
j_call: TRBJ2-3
v_call: TRBV30
d_call: TRBD2
clone_size: -

cdr3_aa: CASSQDNHFGNIQYF
cdr3_nt: TGCGCCAGCAGCCAAGACAACCATTTCGGGAACATTCAGTACTTC
j_call: TRBJ2-4
v_call: TRBV4-1
d_call: -
clone_size: -

cdr3_aa: CASSQGGPDFGKLFF
cdr3_nt: TGTGCCAGCAGCCAAGGAGGACCTGACTTTGGAAAACTGTTTTTT
j_call: TRBJ1-4
v_call: TRBV3-1
d_call: -
clone_size: -

cdr3_aa: CASSLILRNEQFF
cdr3_nt: TGTGCCAGCAGCTTAATTTTACGCAATGAGCAGTTCTTC
j_call: TRBJ2-1
v_call: TRBV7-9
d_call: -
clone_size: -

cdr3_aa: CASSQETGSSYEQYF
cdr3_nt: TGTGCCAGCAGCCAAGAGACCGGCAGCTCCTACGAGCAGTACTTC
j_call: TRBJ2-7
v_call: TRBV3-1
d_call: -
clone_size: -

cdr3_aa: CAISNLGGNLAVNEQFF
cdr3_nt: TGTGCCATCAGTAACCTCGGAGGAAATCTTGCAGTCAATGAGCAGTTCTTC
j_call: TRBJ2-1
v_call: TRBV10-3
d_call: -
clone_size: few

cdr3_aa: CASSDTGTGRVGYTF
cdr3_nt: TGTGCCAGCAGTGATACCGGGACAGGACGAGTTGGCTACACCTTC
j_call: TRBJ1-2
v_call: TRBV25-1
d_call: TRBD1
clone_size: few